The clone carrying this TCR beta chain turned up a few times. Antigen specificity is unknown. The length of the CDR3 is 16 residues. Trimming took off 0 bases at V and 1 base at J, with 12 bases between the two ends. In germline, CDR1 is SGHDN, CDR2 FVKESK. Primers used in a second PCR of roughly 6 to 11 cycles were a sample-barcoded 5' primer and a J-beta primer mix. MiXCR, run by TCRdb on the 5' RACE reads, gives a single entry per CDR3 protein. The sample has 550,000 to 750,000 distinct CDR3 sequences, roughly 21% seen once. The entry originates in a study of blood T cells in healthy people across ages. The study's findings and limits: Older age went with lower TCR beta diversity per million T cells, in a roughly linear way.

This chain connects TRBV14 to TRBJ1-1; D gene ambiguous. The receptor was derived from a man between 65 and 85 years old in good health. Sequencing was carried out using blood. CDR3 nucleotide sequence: TGTGCCAGCAGCCAAGATCTTGGGGTAGGGAACACTGAAGCTTTCTTT. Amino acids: CASSQDLGVGNTEAFF.